The clone carrying this TCR beta chain was detected ten times or more. Its antigen is as yet unknown. J gave up 2 bases and V 5 bases, and 6 bases lay outside the gene matches. Germline values: CDR1 SGHVS, CDR2 FQNEAQ. The CDR3 is 16 amino acids. The data derive from a study of T cells after yellow fever vaccination. From the 5' RACE reads, TCRdb called clonotypes with MiXCR, one entry per CDR3 protein. The sample shows under 150,000 distinct CDR3 sequences, 7.7% of them seen only once. General observations from the study: Highly abundant clonotypes carried over from the bulk population could end up in FACS-sorted repertoires as contaminants.

The sequencing here drew on CD4+ T cells sorted from PBMCs, taken 5 days after the yellow fever booster vaccination. The source of this sequence is a man aged 25 to 40 who received the YFV17D yellow fever vaccine. The chain combines TRBV7-8 with TRBJ2-7; 13 nucleotides align to TRBD2. The chain's CDR3 is CASSKTGTSGAYEQYF. The CDR3 bases are TGTGCCAGCAGCAAGACCGGGACTAGCGGGGCCTACGAGCAGTACTTC.